This T cell receptor beta chain was identified in a study of blood T cells in healthy people across ages. Study results and caveats: Estimates of total diversity, which came from one million sequenced T cells, were considered to be underestimates. Long-lived donors had more naive CD4+ cells and higher diversity than aged donors. Measured against age, TCR beta diversity per million T cells decreased in a roughly linear manner.

From germline, CDR1 is SEHNR and CDR2 FQNEAQ (reference sequence). The CDR3 totals 14 residues. The ends were cut back, 2 bases at V and 1 base at J, with 8 bases in the middle. On this clonotype: The antigen is unknown.

Next came a second PCR, run for about 6 to 11 cycles, which used a sample-barcoded 5' primer along with a J-beta primer mix. Each cDNA molecule carried a tag from a template-switch adaptor that contained 12 random nucleotides. TCRdb passed the 5' RACE reads through MiXCR, listing each CDR3 protein once. The repertoire holds about 1.8 million distinct CDR3 sequences, about 49% seen once, with roughly 2% in the top ten. The sequenced sample was blood. The chain combines TRBV7-9 with TRBJ1-1, with TRBD1 as a possible D gene (5 bases). The sequence came from a woman in her thirties or forties in good health. The CDR3 loop reads CASSLNQGNTEAFF. CDR3 sequence (DNA): TGTGCCAGCAGCTTAAACCAGGGGAACACTGAAGCTTTCTTT.